The TCR beta chain described here comes from a study of T cells of healthy individuals. J was trimmed by 0 bases and V by 5 bases; bases with no gene match: 4. This CDR3 has 16 residues. The germline gives CDR1 SGHAT, CDR2 FQDESV (reference sequence). This clonotype was detected many times. TCRdb ran MiXCR on the 5' RACE reads and lists one entry per CDR3 protein. The data show 75,000 to 95,000 distinct CDR3 sequences, 5% seen once. The TCR sequence derives from a female donor in good health. The genes are TRBV11-1 and TRBJ2-5; TRBD2 matches 12 bases. The CDR3 coding sequence is TGTGCCAGCAGCGCCAGGACTAGCGGGAACCAAGAGACCCAGTACTTC. Its translation is CASSARTSGNQETQYF. The whole variable domain, remainder taken from reference TRBV11-1 and TRBJ2-5, is EAEVAQSPRYKITEKSQAVAFWCDPISGHATLYWYRQILGQGPELLVQFQDESVVDDSQLPKDRFSAERLKGVDSTLKIQPAELGDSAMYLCASSARTSGNQETQYFGPGTRLLVL.